Listed here are 27 T cell receptor beta chains from one sample, sequenced in a study of cytomegalovirus exposure and HLA in healthy donors. It was with 60 Vbeta and 13 Jbeta primers that the PCR ran. This table comes from immunoSEQ multiplex PCR, and its TCRdb copy is limited to in-frame clones, with some not included. The sample holds fewer than 200,000 clones, 72% seen once. Sequencing input: PBMCs. The receptors shown here come from a human donor in good health.

The chain carries TRBV4-1 and TRBJ2-7, with 7 bases identical to TRBD1. CDR1 is MGHRA and CDR2 is YSYEKL in the germline V gene. The J segment lost 7 bases and the V segment lost 4 bases, leaving 16 bases of the junction unmatched. The CDR3 is made up of 16 amino acids. The CDR3 sequence is CASSPKTTGPSGEQYF. Here the CDR3 DNA reads TGCGCCAGCAGCCCGAAGACGACAGGGCCCTCGGGGGAGCAGTACTTC.

The V gene is TRBV30, the J gene TRBJ1-1, with D tentatively TRBD1 (6 bases). V lost 3 bases to trimming and J lost 7 bases, with 12 bases between them. Germline V gene lookup returns CDR1 GTSNPN and CDR2 SVGIG (reference sequence). The CDR3 loop spans 12 amino acids. The CDR3 loop reads CAWSVQGGEAFF. The CDR3 DNA reads TGTGCCTGGAGCGTACAGGGCGGTGAAGCTTTCTTT.

V usage is TRBV7-9 and J usage is TRBJ2-1, with no clear D. The CDR3 loop spans 13 amino acids. Germline CDR1 reads SEHNR; CDR2 reads FQNEAQ (reference sequence). V lost 8 bases and J lost 3, with 11 bases in between. The CDR3 region has the DNA TGTGCCAGCCTCCCGGTGAACTACAATGAGCAGTTCTTC. Amino acid sequence: CASLPVNYNEQFF.

This sequence joins TRBV7-8 and TRBJ2-7; 15 bases are a match to TRBD2. CDR1 is SGHVS and CDR2 is FQNEAQ in the germline V gene. The J segment lost 0 bases and the V segment lost 4 bases, leaving 7 bases of the junction unmatched. This CDR3 is built from 18 residues. In DNA form, the CDR3 reads TGTGCCAGCAGCTCCCGGACTAGCGGGGGGGCCAGCTCCTACGAGCAGTACTTC. Encoded protein: CASSSRTSGGASSYEQYF.

The J gene is TRBJ2-2, the V gene TRBV9; D is unresolved. V lost 4 bases to trimming and J lost 3 bases, with 16 bases between them. Germline V gives CDR1 SGDLS, CDR2 YYNGEE. This CDR3 has 16 amino acids. The CDR3 DNA follows: TGTGCCAGCAGCCCAAGAGATCCCCCGGACACCGGGGAGCTGTTTTTT. Its protein product is CASSPRDPPDTGELFF.

The chain combines TRBV29-1 with TRBJ2-1; TRBD1 aligns across 10 bases. CDR3 length: 13 residues. Germline V gene lookup returns CDR1 SQVTM and CDR2 ANQGSEA. Trimming took 7 bases from V and 5 from J; bases not matched to a gene: 5. CDR3 bases: TGCAGCGGCGGGACAGGGGCTGACAATGAGCAGTTCTTC. Its translation: CSGGTGADNEQFF.

J is TRBJ1-2 and V is TRBV27; 7 positions agree with TRBD1. The CDR3 length is 16 residues. V gave up 4 bases and J gave up 8 bases; unmatched junction bases: 16. The germline CDR1 and CDR2 sequences are MNHEY and SMNVEV (reference sequence). This CDR3 reads CASSSLARTQGGGYTF. The DNA for the CDR3 is TGTGCCAGCAGTTCCCTAGCCCGGACCCAGGGGGGCGGCTACACCTTC.

The chain carries TRBV10-3 and TRBJ2-7; 10 bases match TRBD1. Germline V lookup: CDR1 ENHRY, CDR2 SYGVKD. The CDR3 spans 16 residues. With 2 bases clipped from V and 3 bases from J, the junction kept 7 bases outside the gene matches. CDR3 in amino acids: CAISEVSGQGSYEQYF. The CDR3 coding sequence is TGTGCCATCAGTGAGGTGTCGGGACAGGGGAGCTACGAGCAGTACTTC.

The chain is built from TRBV2 and TRBJ1-5; D may be TRBD1 (6 bases). CDR3 length equals 16 residues. With 7 bases removed from V and 0 bases from J, the gap between germline ends came to 16 bases. Germline V lookup: CDR1 SNHLY, CDR2 FYNNEI. The CDR3 bases are TGTGCCAGCACCTATGACAGGATGCTTAGCAATCAGCCCCAGCATTTT. Its translation is CASTYDRMLSNQPQHF.

The chain is built from TRBV7-9 and TRBJ2-1, with 9 positions matching TRBD1. The junction had 8 bases not matched to a gene; V was cut back by 5 bases and J by 6 bases. The germline V gene has CDR1 SEHNR and CDR2 FQNEAQ (reference sequence). The CDR3 is 15 residues long. The CDR3 DNA is TGTGCCAGCAGCCTGCGGACAGGGGACCCCAATGAGCAGTTCTTC. It is translated as CASSLRTGDPNEQFF.

Only one count was recorded for this clone. The genes are TRBV21-1 and TRBJ1-2. TRBV21-1 is marked as a pseudogene. This CDR3 comprises 13 residues. The CDR3 region is CASSKPLNYGYTF. CDR3 nucleotides: TGTGCCAGCAGCAAACCGTTAAACTATGGCTACACCTTC.

This clone was recorded only once. The chain combines TRBV18 with TRBJ1-5; a possible D gene is TRBD1 (5 bases). The ends were cut back, 1 base at V and 4 bases at J, with 5 bases in the middle. This CDR3 contains 13 residues. The germline V gene encodes CDR1 KGHSH and CDR2 LQKENI. The CDR3 sequence: CASSPQGNQPQHF. The CDR3 DNA reads TGTGCCAGCTCACCACAGGGGAATCAGCCCCAGCATTTT.

The chain recombines TRBV9 with TRBJ1-6; tentatively, D is TRBD1 (6 bases). The CDR3 totals 13 residues. The V gene lost 2 bases and the J gene lost 10 bases, with 10 bases spanning the gap. CDR1 is SGDLS, CDR2 YYNGEE, per germline. CDR3 protein: CASSVDSLSPLHF. CDR3 coding DNA: TGTGCCAGCAGCGTGGACAGCCTCTCACCCCTCCACTTT. Based on the CDR3 plus reference TRBV9 and TRBJ1-6, the full variable domain is DSGVTQTPKHLITATGQRVTLRCSPRSGDLSVYWYQQSLDQGLQFLIQYYNGEERAKGNILERFSAQQFPDLHSELNLSSLELGDSALYFCASSVDSLSPLHFGNGTRLTVT.

The chain links TRBV4-3 to TRBJ2-7, with a tentative D call TRBD2 (5 bases). Per germline, CDR1 LGHNA and CDR2 YSLEER. The CDR3 is made up of 15 amino acids. Trimming shortened V by 0 bases and J by 3 bases, and 12 bases separated the two germline ends. CDR3 protein: CASSQDAGVLYEQYF. CDR3 coding DNA: TGCGCCAGCAGCCAAGATGCCGGGGTTCTCTACGAGCAGTACTTC.

The CDR3 sequence: CAWSTQAGGAGYTF. Here the CDR3 DNA reads TGTGCCTGGAGTACCCAGGCAGGGGGCGCTGGCTACACCTTC. The chain recombines TRBV30 with TRBJ1-2; the match to TRBD1 covers 8 bases. In germline, CDR1 is GTSNPN, CDR2 SVGIG (reference sequence). V lost 2 bases to trimming and J lost 7 bases; unmatched junction nucleotides: 9. CDR3 length equals 14 residues.

V and J are TRBV27 and TRBJ1-5, with D uncertain. Germline values: CDR1 MNHEY, CDR2 SMNVEV (reference sequence). The CDR3 covers 14 residues. V lost 2 bases, J lost 3 bases, and 8 bases lay in between. Here the CDR3 reads CASSLIQDNQPQHF. CDR3 bases: TGTGCCAGCAGTTTAATCCAGGACAATCAGCCCCAGCATTTT.

The V gene is TRBV11-3, the J gene TRBJ2-2, with 11 bases fitting TRBD1. This CDR3 comprises 16 residues. Germline CDR1 reads SGHNT; CDR2 reads YENEEA. J was trimmed by 2 bases and V by 8 bases; bases with no gene match: 7. For the CDR3, the DNA is TGTGCCAGCTCACCGGACAGGGGGCACAACACCGGGGAGCTGTTTTTT. Protein sequence: CASSPDRGHNTGELFF. The full variable domain, completed using reference TRBV11-3 and TRBJ2-2, is EAGVVQSPRYKIIEKKQPVAFWCNPISGHNTLYWYLQNLGQGPELLIRYENEEAVDDSQLPKDRFSAERLKGVDSTLKIQPAELGDSAVYLCASSPDRGHNTGELFFGEGSRLTVL.

V is TRBV7-6 and J is TRBJ1-4, with 8 bases matching TRBD1. The V gene's germline CDR1 is SGHVS and CDR2 FNYEAQ. V was pared by 5 bases and J by 7 bases, with 9 bases of the junction left unmatched. The CDR3 is made up of 15 amino acids. The CDR3 DNA reads TGTGCCAGCAGCACTCTGGGACAGGCGGCTGAAAAACTGTTTTTT. The encoded protein is CASSTLGQAAEKLFF.

The chain has TRBV28 and TRBJ1-2; TRBD1 might be the D (6 bases). V dropped 6 bases and J dropped 7 bases, with 6 bases sitting between them. The germline CDR1 and CDR2 sequences are MDHEN and SYDVKM. This CDR3 is built from 10 residues. The CDR3 DNA reads TGTGCCAGCAGACAGGGTGGCTACACCTTC. This encodes CASRQGGYTF.

The V and J genes are TRBV19 and TRBJ1-5, with 9 bases that match TRBD1. The CDR3 consists of 15 residues. The V gene end was trimmed by 3 bases and the J gene end by 4 bases; junction bases not matched to a gene: 4. Germline CDR1 is LNHDA and CDR2 is SQIVND (reference sequence). The CDR3 here is CASSIVDRGNQPQHF. The DNA for the CDR3 is TGTGCCAGTAGTATCGTGGACAGGGGAAATCAGCCCCAGCATTTT.

In this sample, this clone turned up once. This chain joins TRBV7-9 and TRBJ2-7, with D possibly TRBD2 on 7 matching bases. CDR3 length: 17 amino acids. Germline assignment: CDR1 SEHNR and CDR2 FQNEAQ (reference sequence). Trimming left V 0 bases short and J 4 bases short, with 19 bases between. Here the CDR3 DNA reads TGTGCCAGCAGCTTAGCGGGGGGGCGCGGTTACGTTTACGAGCAGTACTTC. Translated, it gives CASSLAGGRGYVYEQYF.

V gene TRBV7-9 combines with J gene TRBJ2-2; D may be TRBD2 (5 bases). Germline values: CDR1 SEHNR, CDR2 FQNEAQ (reference sequence). The CDR3 length is 13 residues. V dropped 6 bases and J dropped 7 bases, with 12 bases sitting between them. The CDR3 loop is CASSPPRGGELFF. CDR3 sequence (DNA): TGTGCCAGCAGTCCACCTCGGGGCGGGGAGCTGTTTTTT.

This sequence joins TRBV7-2 and TRBJ2-7; D is ambiguous. The CDR3 is made up of 14 amino acids. The ends were cut back, 2 bases at V and 2 bases at J, with 10 bases in the middle. CDR1 SGHTA and CDR2 FQGNSA come from the germline V gene. The CDR3: CASSLPGKAYEQYF. In nucleotides, the CDR3 is TGTGCCAGCAGCTTACCGGGTAAGGCCTACGAGCAGTACTTC.

The chain carries TRBV9 and TRBJ2-3, with 15 bases that match TRBD2. The J segment lost 7 bases and the V segment lost 0 bases, leaving 6 bases of the junction unmatched. The CDR3 spans 17 residues. CDR1 SGDLS and CDR2 YYNGEE come from the germline V gene. CDR3 residues: CASSVGGTSGGRNTQYF. The DNA for the CDR3 is TGTGCCAGCAGCGTAGGGGGGACTAGCGGGGGGCGGAATACGCAGTATTTT. The full variable domain, rest sourced from reference TRBV9 and TRBJ2-3, is DSGVTQTPKHLITATGQRVTLRCSPRSGDLSVYWYQQSLDQGLQFLIQYYNGEERAKGNILERFSAQQFPDLHSELNLSSLELGDSALYFCASSVGGTSGGRNTQYFGPGTRLTVL.

This chain connects TRBV4-1 to TRBJ1-1; tentatively, D is TRBD1 (5 bases). Germline CDR1 and CDR2: MGHRA and YSYEKL. CDR3 length equals 15 residues. V was clipped by 1 base and J by 5 bases, with 14 bases between them. The chain's CDR3 is CASSQGRGRGTEAFF. For the CDR3, the DNA is TGCGCCAGCAGCCAAGGTCGGGGACGGGGGACTGAAGCTTTCTTT.

V usage is TRBV19 and J usage is TRBJ1-2; D is undetermined. The V end was cut by 5 bases, the J end by 0 bases, with 13 bases between. The germline V gene has CDR1 LNHDA and CDR2 SQIVND (reference sequence). CDR3 length: 15 amino acids. The CDR3 is CASSVLRGTNYGYTF. CDR3 nucleotide sequence: TGTGCCAGTAGTGTCCTTCGCGGAACTAACTATGGCTACACCTTC.

V gene TRBV14 combines with J gene TRBJ2-1; the D is unclear. The CDR3 covers 15 residues. The germline CDR1 and CDR2 sequences are SGHDN and FVKESK. V was clipped by 4 bases and J by 6 bases, with 16 bases between them. The CDR3 protein is CASSPPGVTFNEQFF. The CDR3 DNA sequence: TGTGCCAGCAGCCCTCCGGGTGTCACCTTCAATGAGCAGTTCTTC.